This T cell receptor (beta chain) was identified during a study of OX40 agonist ivuxolimab in advanced cancers. The V gene's germline CDR1 is SQVTM and CDR2 ANQGSEA. V shed 1 base and J shed 4 bases, with 12 bases lying between them. The CDR3 length is 14 residues. TCRdb's table, derived via immunoSEQ multiplex PCR, lists solely in-frame clones and lacks some. The sample shows 48,000 or so clones, roughly 81% of them seen only once. The genes are TRBV29-1 and TRBJ2-3; D may correspond to TRBD1 or TRBD2 (5 bases each). Sequenced material: CD4+ or CD8+ T cells sorted from blood, taken in a trial of the OX40 agonist ivuxolimab. The source is an adult with an advanced solid tumor such as melanoma, head and neck, liver or kidney cancer. The CDR3 sequence: CSVEGGKDADTQYF. DNA of the CDR3: TGCAGCGTTGAAGGGGGGAAGGACGCAGATACGCAGTATTTT.